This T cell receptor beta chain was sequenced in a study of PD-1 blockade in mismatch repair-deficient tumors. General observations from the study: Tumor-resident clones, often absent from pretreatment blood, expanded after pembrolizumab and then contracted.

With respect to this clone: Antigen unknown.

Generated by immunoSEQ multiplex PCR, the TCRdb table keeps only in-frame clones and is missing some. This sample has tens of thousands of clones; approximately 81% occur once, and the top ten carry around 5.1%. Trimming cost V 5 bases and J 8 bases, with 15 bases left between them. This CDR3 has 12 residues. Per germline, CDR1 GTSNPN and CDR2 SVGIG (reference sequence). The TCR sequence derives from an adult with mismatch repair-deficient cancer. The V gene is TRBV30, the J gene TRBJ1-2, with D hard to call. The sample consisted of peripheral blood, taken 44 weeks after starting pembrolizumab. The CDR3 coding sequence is TGTGCCTGGGGATTACCGTCCGGGGGCTACACCTTC. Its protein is CAWGLPSGGYTF.